A selection of T cell receptor beta chains follows, all from one sample in a study of OX40 agonist ivuxolimab in advanced cancers. Produced via immunoSEQ multiplex PCR; TCRdb's table is partial and in-frame only. Seen here are 74,000 or so clones, approximately 86% observed once, and the top ten hold around 1.9%. Sample: CD4+ or CD8+ T cells sorted from blood, taken in a trial of the OX40 agonist ivuxolimab. The receptors stem from an adult with an advanced solid tumor such as melanoma, head and neck, liver or kidney cancer. Each CDR3 is given with its conserved first and last residue. The D gene is left open where the match is weak. A clone size is listed for some rows: how often the clone was seen (once, few, many), or a class if it is expanded.

V: TRBV5-4
J: TRBJ1-2
D: NA
size: NA
CDR3: CASSLDGTYGYTF
DNA: TGTGCCAGCAGTTTAGACGGGACCTATGGCTACACCTTC

V: TRBV7-2
J: TRBJ1-2
D: NA
size: NA
CDR3: CASTYPNPPRALYGYTF
DNA: TGTGCCAGCACTTATCCAAACCCTCCAAGGGCACTTTATGGCTACACCTTC

V: TRBV13
J: TRBJ2-7
D: TRBD1
size: NA
CDR3: CASNLRDRGYEQYF
DNA: TGTGCCAGCAACCTTAGGGACAGGGGTTACGAGCAGTACTTC

V: TRBV28
J: TRBJ1-2
D: TRBD1
size: NA
CDR3: CASSQQGSVSYGYTF
DNA: TGTGCCAGCAGTCAACAGGGGTCGGTCAGCTATGGCTACACCTTC

V: TRBV6-1
J: TRBJ1-2
D: TRBD1
size: NA
CDR3: CASREQGAKGYTF
DNA: TGTGCCAGCAGAGAACAGGGGGCCAAGGGCTACACCTTC

V: TRBV19
J: TRBJ1-2
D: TRBD1
size: NA
CDR3: CASRLRDSYGYTF
DNA: TGTGCCAGTAGGCTCCGGGACAGCTATGGCTACACCTTC

V: TRBV19
J: TRBJ1-6
D: NA
size: NA
CDR3: CASSLRPQPPLHF
DNA: TGTGCCAGTAGTCTACGCCCCCAGCCACCCCTCCACTTT

V: TRBV6-5
J: TRBJ2-7
D: TRBD1
size: NA
CDR3: CASTRTGTYEQYF
DNA: TGTGCCAGCACCAGGACAGGGACCTACGAGCAGTACTTC

V: TRBV5-1
J: TRBJ1-1
D: NA
size: NA
CDR3: CASSLAATNTEAFF
DNA: TGCGCCAGCAGCTTGGCCGCGACGAACACTGAAGCTTTCTTT

V: TRBV5-6
J: TRBJ2-1
D: NA
size: NA
CDR3: CASSLRAGRDEQFF
DNA: TGTGCCAGCAGCTTGAGGGCAGGGCGGGATGAGCAGTTCTTC

V: TRBV7-7
J: TRBJ1-1
D: NA
size: NA
CDR3: CASSPLPMNTEAFF
DNA: TGTGCTAGCAGCCCTCTTCCTATGAACACTGAAGCTTTCTTT

V: TRBV29-1
J: TRBJ2-1
D: TRBD2
size: NA
CDR3: CSATSGNEQFF
DNA: TGCAGCGCCACTAGCGGGAATGAGCAGTTCTTC

V: TRBV4-1
J: TRBJ1-3
D: TRBD1
size: NA
CDR3: CASSHLRDREENTIYF
DNA: TGCGCCAGCAGCCACCTCCGGGACAGGGAGGAAAACACCATATATTTT

V: TRBV9
J: TRBJ1-6
D: TRBD1
size: NA
CDR3: CASGQGERSPLHF
DNA: TGTGCCAGCGGACAGGGAGAACGTTCACCCCTCCACTTT

V: TRBV5-5
J: TRBJ1-1
D: TRBD1
size: NA
CDR3: CASRRQGKWEAFF
DNA: TGTGCCAGCAGGCGACAGGGAAAGTGGGAAGCTTTCTTT

V: TRBV6-5
J: TRBJ1-5
D: NA
size: NA
CDR3: CASSYQPNQPQHF
DNA: TGTGCCAGCAGTTACCAACCCAATCAGCCCCAGCATTTT

V: TRBV9
J: TRBJ2-7
D: NA
size: NA
CDR3: CASSVQGIGEQYF
DNA: TGTGCCAGCAGCGTACAGGGGATTGGCGAGCAGTACTTC

V: TRBV5-1
J: TRBJ2-7
D: NA
size: NA
CDR3: CASGTVGTSYEQYF
DNA: TGCGCCAGCGGGACGGTCGGAACATCCTACGAGCAGTACTTC

V: TRBV2
J: TRBJ1-5
D: NA
size: NA
CDR3: CASSVEAENQPQHF
DNA: TGTGCCAGCAGTGTGGAGGCAGAAAATCAGCCCCAGCATTTT

V: TRBV4-2
J: TRBJ2-5
D: NA
size: few
CDR3: CASSQDRTSRETQYF
DNA: TGTGCCAGCAGCCAAGATCGAACTAGCCGAGAGACCCAGTACTTC

V: TRBV6-5
J: TRBJ2-7
D: NA
size: NA
CDR3: CASSYSEGSYEQYF
DNA: TGTGCCAGCAGTTACTCGGAGGGGAGCTACGAGCAGTACTTC

V: TRBV15
J: TRBJ1-2
D: NA
size: NA
CDR3: CATSSGGQARNYGYTF
DNA: TGTGCCACCAGCAGCGGTGGGCAGGCTCGTAACTATGGCTACACCTTC

V: TRBV28
J: TRBJ1-6
D: NA
size: NA
CDR3: CASSPLASPLHF
DNA: TGTGCCAGCAGTCCACTGGCTTCACCCCTCCACTTT

V: TRBV6-5
J: TRBJ2-7
D: TRBD1
size: once
CDR3: CASSSYQTGGEQYF
DNA: TGTGCCAGCAGTTCCTACCAGACAGGGGGTGAGCAGTACTTC

V: TRBV2
J: TRBJ2-5
D: NA
size: NA
CDR3: CASSVSRGKETQYF
DNA: TGTGCCAGCAGTGTGTCTAGAGGCAAGGAGACCCAGTACTTC

V: TRBV25-1
J: TRBJ1-1
D: NA
size: NA
CDR3: CASSDNVGETEAFF
DNA: TGTGCCAGCAGTGATAACGTCGGGGAGACTGAAGCTTTCTTT

V: TRBV4-1
J: TRBJ2-2
D: NA
size: NA
CDR3: CASSGTSRGRRTTGELFF
DNA: TGCGCCAGCAGCGGTACAAGTAGGGGGAGACGGACCACCGGGGAGCTGTTTTTT

V: TRBV7-8
J: TRBJ2-1
D: TRBD2
size: NA
CDR3: CASSFRRGGELNEQFF
DNA: TGTGCCAGCAGCTTCAGGCGCGGGGGGGAACTCAATGAGCAGTTCTTC

V: TRBV5-1
J: TRBJ2-3
D: NA
size: NA
CDR3: CASSANLDTQYF
DNA: TGCGCCAGCAGCGCCAACTTAGATACGCAGTATTTT

V: TRBV19
J: TRBJ2-5
D: TRBD1
size: NA
CDR3: CASSSQTGSGETQYF
DNA: TGTGCCAGTAGTTCACAGACAGGGTCAGGGGAGACCCAGTACTTC

V: TRBV19
J: TRBJ2-7
D: NA
size: NA
CDR3: CASSIDLWGGSYEQYF
DNA: TGTGCCAGTAGTATAGATCTATGGGGTGGCTCCTACGAGCAGTACTTC

V: TRBV6-1
J: TRBJ2-1
D: TRBD2
size: NA
CDR3: CASRERGNPYNEQFF
DNA: TGTGCCAGCCGGGAGCGGGGGAATCCATACAATGAGCAGTTCTTC

V: TRBV7-7
J: TRBJ2-4
D: NA
size: NA
CDR3: CASSSGPGANIQYF
DNA: TGTGCCAGCAGCTCCGGACCCGGGGCGAACATTCAGTACTTC

V: TRBV28
J: TRBJ2-2
D: NA
size: NA
CDR3: CASSFFGGLNTGELFF
DNA: TGTGCCAGCAGTTTCTTCGGTGGATTGAACACCGGGGAGCTGTTTTTT

V: TRBV5-1
J: TRBJ1-4
D: TRBD1
size: NA
CDR3: CASSFGTANEKLFF
DNA: TGCGCCAGCAGCTTCGGGACAGCTAATGAAAAACTGTTTTTT

V: TRBV7-8
J: TRBJ2-3
D: TRBD2
size: NA
CDR3: CASSFSSASGAGTDTQYF
DNA: TGTGCCAGCAGCTTTAGCAGCGCTAGCGGGGCGGGCACAGATACGCAGTATTTT

V: TRBV5-1
J: TRBJ1-1
D: NA
size: NA
CDR3: CASSLRGAQQTNTEAFF
DNA: TGCGCCAGCAGCTTGCGGGGGGCACAACAAACGAACACTGAAGCTTTCTTT

V: TRBV5-1
J: TRBJ2-2
D: NA
size: NA
CDR3: CASSPQIGELFF
DNA: TGCGCCAGCAGCCCCCAAATAGGGGAGCTGTTTTTT

V: TRBV4-1
J: TRBJ1-2
D: TRBD1
size: once
CDR3: CASSQEGGLSPYGYTF
DNA: TGCGCCAGCAGCCAAGAAGGGGGCCTATCTCCCTATGGCTACACCTTC

V: TRBV18
J: TRBJ1-1
D: NA
size: NA
CDR3: CASSPPSAGRTEAFF
DNA: TGTGCCAGCTCACCACCGTCGGCAGGGCGGACTGAAGCTTTCTTT

V: TRBV5-1
J: TRBJ2-5
D: TRBD1
size: NA
CDR3: CASSLGTGFQETQYF
DNA: TGCGCCAGCAGCTTAGGGACAGGGTTCCAAGAGACCCAGTACTTC

V: TRBV5-1
J: TRBJ2-3
D: NA
size: NA
CDR3: CASSFNPVGTDTQYF
DNA: TGCGCCAGCAGCTTTAACCCGGTAGGGACAGATACGCAGTATTTT